Reported below is one TCR beta chain. The data were obtained in a study of T cell responses to AZD1222 COVID-19 vaccine. Germline CDR1 and CDR2: SNHLY and FYNNEI. V was shortened by 3 bases and J by 3 bases, with 6 bases between the two germline ends. The CDR3 has 12 amino acids. Method: immunoSEQ multiplex PCR; TCRdb's copy keeps in-frame clones and lacks some. This table has 95,000 to 150,000 clones, roughly 90% appearing once. The chain recombines TRBV2 with TRBJ2-7; D might be TRBD1 (5 bases). This sequence originates from an adult in good health. The material was peripheral blood, obtained on day 0 of AZD1222 vaccination. CDR3 residues: CASSDRVYEQYF. CDR3 nucleotides: TGTGCCAGCAGTGACAGGGTCTACGAGCAGTACTTC.